This T cell receptor beta chain stems from a study of graft-versus-host responses after intestinal transplantation. Comments on this clone: The antigen is undetermined.

TCRdb keeps only in-frame clones here, not all; method: immunoSEQ multiplex PCR. The sample includes about 81,000 clones, less than 95% of them seen just once. Germline V gene lookup returns CDR1 MDHEN and CDR2 SYDVKM. V lost 6 bases to trimming and J lost 0 bases; unmatched junction nucleotides: 9. The CDR3 spans 16 residues. Study-wide results and limits: Circulating GvH clone levels at their peak were associated with HvG declines (early post-transplant).

The clonotype was recovered from a human donor who was the organ donor for an intestinal transplant. This chain links TRBV28 with TRBJ2-3; 7 positions agree with TRBD2. Sequenced here: unstimulated CD4+ T cells sorted from spleen or lymph node cells, sampled before transplant. CDR3: CASSSQSGASTDTQYF. The CDR3 DNA follows: TGTGCCAGCAGCTCGCAGAGCGGGGCTAGCACAGATACGCAGTATTTT.